This paragraph covers one T cell receptor (beta chain) sequence. This specimen belongs to a study of blood T cell repertoires in COVID-19. Study-wide context: The United States, Italy and Spain supplied acute and convalescent COVID-19 samples. Sources were T cells, B-cell-depleted T cells, or PBMCs; the material itself was cDNA or gDNA.

Trimming at V came to 6 bases and at J to 6 bases, leaving 7 bases not matched to a gene. Germline loops: CDR1 SNHLY, CDR2 FYNNEI. The CDR3 covers 14 residues. In the source study's methods: The assay estimated nucleated cells by amplifying reference gene primers. The data were produced by immunoSEQ multiplex PCR, yet TCRdb's version contains in-frame clones alone and is incomplete. V, J and clone size reflect that table, while D and trimming were determined from the DNA. The data show around 140,000 clones, with roughly nine tenths seen just once and about 1.6% held by the top ten. V gene TRBV2 combines with J gene TRBJ2-3, with 9 bases matching TRBD1. The origin of this receptor is a human donor in a cohort sampled during active COVID-19. The sequenced sample was peripheral blood. Here the CDR3 DNA reads TGTGCCAGCAGGACCGGGACAGGGTTTGATACGCAGTATTTT. The encoded protein is CASRTGTGFDTQYF.